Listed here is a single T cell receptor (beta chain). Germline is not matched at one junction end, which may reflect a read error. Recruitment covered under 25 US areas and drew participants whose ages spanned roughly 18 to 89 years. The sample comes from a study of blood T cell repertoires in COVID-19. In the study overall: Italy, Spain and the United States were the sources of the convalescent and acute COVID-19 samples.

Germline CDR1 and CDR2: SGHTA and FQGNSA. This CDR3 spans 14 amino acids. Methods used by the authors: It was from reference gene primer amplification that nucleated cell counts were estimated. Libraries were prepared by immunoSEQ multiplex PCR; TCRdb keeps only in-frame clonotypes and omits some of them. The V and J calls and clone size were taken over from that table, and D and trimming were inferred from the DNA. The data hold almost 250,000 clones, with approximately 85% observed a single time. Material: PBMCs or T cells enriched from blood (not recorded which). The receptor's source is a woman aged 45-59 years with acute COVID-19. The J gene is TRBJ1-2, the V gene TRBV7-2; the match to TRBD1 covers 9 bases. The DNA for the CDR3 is TGTGCCAGCACCCAACAGGGGGCAGGTAGGGGCTACACCTTT. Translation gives CASTQQGAGRGYTF.